The 15 T cell receptor beta chains reported below all come from one sample, sequenced in a study of blood T cell repertoires in COVID-19. Sequencing was performed with immunoSEQ multiplex PCR; in TCRdb, only in-frame clones are kept and a portion is missing. The repertoire consists of 350,000 to 450,000 clones, with roughly nine tenths occurring once and the leading ten covering more than 0.95%. The specimen sequenced was peripheral blood. All receptors come from a man in his forties or fifties with acute or convalescent COVID-19.

The chain is built from TRBV29-1 and TRBJ1-2; perhaps TRBD1 as D (5 bases). V gave up 4 bases and J gave up 8 bases, with 14 bases separating them. Looked up from germline, CDR1 is SQVTM and CDR2 is ANQGSEA. CDR3 size: 12 residues. The CDR3 spells CSVAGSREGYTF. For the CDR3, the DNA is TGCAGCGTTGCAGGGAGCCGGGAGGGCTACACCTTC.

V is TRBV9 and J is TRBJ2-3; D is unresolved. The CDR3 has 13 residues. V dropped 5 bases and J dropped 1 base, with 8 bases sitting between them. Germline V gene lookup returns CDR1 SGDLS and CDR2 YYNGEE. The CDR3 coding sequence is TGTGCCAGCAGTAATCTCGGCACAGATACGCAGTATTTT. It translates to CASSNLGTDTQYF.

V and J are TRBV10-3 and TRBJ1-2; TRBD1 matches 11 bases. J gave up 4 bases and V 1 base, and 14 bases lay outside the gene matches. CDR1 ENHRY and CDR2 SYGVKD come from the germline V gene. CDR3 length: 19 residues. The CDR3 here is CAISELTSQDRGLAYGYTF. The CDR3 coding sequence is TGTGCCATCAGTGAGTTGACCTCCCAGGACAGGGGGCTTGCCTATGGCTACACCTTC.

For this clone: Additional DNA sequences in this sample encode the identical CDR3. The rearrangement joins TRBV4-1 to TRBJ2-7; TRBD1 matches 8 bases. This CDR3 spans 13 amino acids. V was pared by 4 bases and J by 4 bases, with 3 bases of the junction left unmatched. Germline assignment: CDR1 MGHRA and CDR2 YSYEKL. CDR3 DNA: TGCGCCAGCAGCCTGGACAGGGATTACGAGCAGTACTTC. Encoded protein: CASSLDRDYEQYF.

The chain carries TRBV19 and TRBJ2-2, with a possible D match to TRBD1 (6 bases). V lost 4 bases, J lost 5 bases, and 11 bases lay in between. The CDR3 sequence is 14 residues long. The germline gives CDR1 LNHDA, CDR2 SQIVND (reference sequence). CDR3: CASSSTGQTGELFF. In DNA form, the CDR3 reads TGTGCCAGTAGTAGCACAGGGCAAACCGGGGAGCTGTTTTTT.

The chain is built from TRBV19 and TRBJ2-3; 10 bases are a match to TRBD2. Trimming at V came to 3 bases and at J to 5 bases, leaving 8 bases not matched to a gene. Germline loops: CDR1 LNHDA, CDR2 SQIVND (reference sequence). CDR3 length equals 16 residues. The CDR3 DNA sequence: TGTGCCAGTAGTATGGGGGTAGCGGGAGGACTAGATACGCAGTATTTT. It translates to CASSMGVAGGLDTQYF.

The rearrangement links TRBV6-2 or TRBV6-3 to TRBJ1-4, with 8 positions matching TRBD1. The CDR3 is 18 amino acids. V trimming: 2 bases; J trimming: 0 bases; junction bases outside the gene matches: 8. CDR1 and CDR2 from the germline V gene are MNHEY and SVGEGT. CDR3 sequence: CASSYPTGQGATNEKLFF. The CDR3 DNA follows: TGTGCCAGCAGTTACCCAACCGGACAGGGCGCAACTAATGAAAAACTGTTTTTT.

The rearrangement links TRBV7-9 to TRBJ1-3, with 11 bases identical to TRBD1. After removal of 7 bases from V and 4 bases from J, the junction contained 6 bases not matched to a gene. Germline V gives CDR1 SEHNR, CDR2 FQNEAQ (reference sequence). The CDR3 has 15 residues. Here the CDR3 DNA reads TGTGCCAGCACCTTGGACAGGGGGCCGGGAAACACCATATATTTT. Translation gives CASTLDRGPGNTIYF. Full variable domain (missing parts from reference TRBV7-9 and TRBJ1-3): DTGVSQNPRHKITKRGQNVTFRCDPISEHNRLYWYRQTLGQGPEFLTYFQNEAQLEKSRLLSDRFSAERPKGSFSTLEIQRTEQGDSAMYLCASTLDRGPGNTIYFGEGSWLTVV.

The genes are TRBV7-6 and TRBJ2-5; 10 bases map to TRBD1. The CDR3 runs to 14 residues. From germline, CDR1 is SGHVS and CDR2 FNYEAQ. Unmatched junction bases numbered 6, after V lost 5 bases and J lost 6 bases. This chain's CDR3 is CASSQGQGDKTQYF. In DNA form, the CDR3 reads TGTGCCAGCAGCCAAGGACAGGGGGACAAGACCCAGTACTTC.

Written as DNA, the CDR3 is TGTGCCAGCAGTGAAGGGGGCGGATATCAGCCCCAGCATTTT. Translated, it gives CASSEGGGYQPQHF. The chain employs TRBV6-4 and TRBJ1-5; 7 bases match TRBD1. V lost 3 bases, J lost 5 bases, and 4 bases stayed unmatched. CDR3 size: 14 residues. In germline, CDR1 is MRHNA, CDR2 SNTAGT.

This clone was counted a single time. The V and J genes are TRBV30 and TRBJ2-7, with TRBD2 matching over 12 bases. The CDR3 sequence is 14 residues long. Germline V gene lookup returns CDR1 GTSNPN and CDR2 SVGIG (reference sequence). Trimming cost V 5 bases and J 1 base; bases outside gene matches: 3. CDR3 coding DNA: TGTGCCTGGGAGACTAGCGGGAGTTCCTACGAGCAGTACTTC. It codes for CAWETSGSSYEQYF. Full variable domain (remainder filled in from reference TRBV30 and TRBJ2-7): SQTIHQWPATLVQPVGSPLSLECTVEGTSNPNLYWYRQAAGRGLQLLFYSVGIGQISSEVPQNLSASRPQDRQFILSSKKLLLSDSGFYLCAWETSGSSYEQYFGPGTRLTVT.

This chain links TRBV11-2 with TRBJ2-6, with 7 positions matching TRBD2. CDR3 size: 18 residues. CDR1 SGHAT and CDR2 FQNNGV come from the germline V gene. Trimming took 3 bases from V and 1 from J; bases not matched to a gene: 9. CDR3 sequence (DNA): TGTGCCAGCAGCTTGCGGGGGATTAGCTTGTCTGGGGCCAACGTCCTGACTTTC. Translating it yields CASSLRGISLSGANVLTF.

This chain uses TRBV27 with TRBJ2-1; 10 nucleotides agree with TRBD1. The CDR3 extends over 16 amino acids. CDR1 is MNHEY and CDR2 is SMNVEV in the germline V gene (reference sequence). V lost 5 bases and J lost 3; bases outside the gene matches: 7. CDR3 bases: TGTGCCAGCAGTCCCCGGACAGGGGGACTCTACAATGAGCAGTTCTTC. Translation gives CASSPRTGGLYNEQFF.

The gene calls are TRBV6-1 and TRBJ1-1, with 7 bases aligning to TRBD1. V lost 3 bases to trimming and J lost 4 bases; unmatched junction nucleotides: 11. There are 16 residues in the CDR3. The germline V gene has CDR1 MNHNS and CDR2 SASEGT. CDR3 sequence reads: CASSDPRRGRVTEAFF. In DNA form, the CDR3 reads TGTGCCAGCAGTGACCCCAGGAGGGGGCGCGTCACTGAAGCTTTCTTT.

As to this clone: The sample carries other DNA sequences with the same CDR3. The CDR3: CASSRDRVNEQYF. The CDR3 DNA sequence: TGTGCCAGCAGTCGGGACAGGGTCAACGAGCAGTACTTC. The chain combines TRBV6-5 with TRBJ2-7; TRBD1 aligns across 9 bases. Germline V gives CDR1 MNHEY, CDR2 SVGAGI. The CDR3 covers 13 residues. The trim removed 5 bases at V and 5 bases at J, leaving 4 bases unmatched.